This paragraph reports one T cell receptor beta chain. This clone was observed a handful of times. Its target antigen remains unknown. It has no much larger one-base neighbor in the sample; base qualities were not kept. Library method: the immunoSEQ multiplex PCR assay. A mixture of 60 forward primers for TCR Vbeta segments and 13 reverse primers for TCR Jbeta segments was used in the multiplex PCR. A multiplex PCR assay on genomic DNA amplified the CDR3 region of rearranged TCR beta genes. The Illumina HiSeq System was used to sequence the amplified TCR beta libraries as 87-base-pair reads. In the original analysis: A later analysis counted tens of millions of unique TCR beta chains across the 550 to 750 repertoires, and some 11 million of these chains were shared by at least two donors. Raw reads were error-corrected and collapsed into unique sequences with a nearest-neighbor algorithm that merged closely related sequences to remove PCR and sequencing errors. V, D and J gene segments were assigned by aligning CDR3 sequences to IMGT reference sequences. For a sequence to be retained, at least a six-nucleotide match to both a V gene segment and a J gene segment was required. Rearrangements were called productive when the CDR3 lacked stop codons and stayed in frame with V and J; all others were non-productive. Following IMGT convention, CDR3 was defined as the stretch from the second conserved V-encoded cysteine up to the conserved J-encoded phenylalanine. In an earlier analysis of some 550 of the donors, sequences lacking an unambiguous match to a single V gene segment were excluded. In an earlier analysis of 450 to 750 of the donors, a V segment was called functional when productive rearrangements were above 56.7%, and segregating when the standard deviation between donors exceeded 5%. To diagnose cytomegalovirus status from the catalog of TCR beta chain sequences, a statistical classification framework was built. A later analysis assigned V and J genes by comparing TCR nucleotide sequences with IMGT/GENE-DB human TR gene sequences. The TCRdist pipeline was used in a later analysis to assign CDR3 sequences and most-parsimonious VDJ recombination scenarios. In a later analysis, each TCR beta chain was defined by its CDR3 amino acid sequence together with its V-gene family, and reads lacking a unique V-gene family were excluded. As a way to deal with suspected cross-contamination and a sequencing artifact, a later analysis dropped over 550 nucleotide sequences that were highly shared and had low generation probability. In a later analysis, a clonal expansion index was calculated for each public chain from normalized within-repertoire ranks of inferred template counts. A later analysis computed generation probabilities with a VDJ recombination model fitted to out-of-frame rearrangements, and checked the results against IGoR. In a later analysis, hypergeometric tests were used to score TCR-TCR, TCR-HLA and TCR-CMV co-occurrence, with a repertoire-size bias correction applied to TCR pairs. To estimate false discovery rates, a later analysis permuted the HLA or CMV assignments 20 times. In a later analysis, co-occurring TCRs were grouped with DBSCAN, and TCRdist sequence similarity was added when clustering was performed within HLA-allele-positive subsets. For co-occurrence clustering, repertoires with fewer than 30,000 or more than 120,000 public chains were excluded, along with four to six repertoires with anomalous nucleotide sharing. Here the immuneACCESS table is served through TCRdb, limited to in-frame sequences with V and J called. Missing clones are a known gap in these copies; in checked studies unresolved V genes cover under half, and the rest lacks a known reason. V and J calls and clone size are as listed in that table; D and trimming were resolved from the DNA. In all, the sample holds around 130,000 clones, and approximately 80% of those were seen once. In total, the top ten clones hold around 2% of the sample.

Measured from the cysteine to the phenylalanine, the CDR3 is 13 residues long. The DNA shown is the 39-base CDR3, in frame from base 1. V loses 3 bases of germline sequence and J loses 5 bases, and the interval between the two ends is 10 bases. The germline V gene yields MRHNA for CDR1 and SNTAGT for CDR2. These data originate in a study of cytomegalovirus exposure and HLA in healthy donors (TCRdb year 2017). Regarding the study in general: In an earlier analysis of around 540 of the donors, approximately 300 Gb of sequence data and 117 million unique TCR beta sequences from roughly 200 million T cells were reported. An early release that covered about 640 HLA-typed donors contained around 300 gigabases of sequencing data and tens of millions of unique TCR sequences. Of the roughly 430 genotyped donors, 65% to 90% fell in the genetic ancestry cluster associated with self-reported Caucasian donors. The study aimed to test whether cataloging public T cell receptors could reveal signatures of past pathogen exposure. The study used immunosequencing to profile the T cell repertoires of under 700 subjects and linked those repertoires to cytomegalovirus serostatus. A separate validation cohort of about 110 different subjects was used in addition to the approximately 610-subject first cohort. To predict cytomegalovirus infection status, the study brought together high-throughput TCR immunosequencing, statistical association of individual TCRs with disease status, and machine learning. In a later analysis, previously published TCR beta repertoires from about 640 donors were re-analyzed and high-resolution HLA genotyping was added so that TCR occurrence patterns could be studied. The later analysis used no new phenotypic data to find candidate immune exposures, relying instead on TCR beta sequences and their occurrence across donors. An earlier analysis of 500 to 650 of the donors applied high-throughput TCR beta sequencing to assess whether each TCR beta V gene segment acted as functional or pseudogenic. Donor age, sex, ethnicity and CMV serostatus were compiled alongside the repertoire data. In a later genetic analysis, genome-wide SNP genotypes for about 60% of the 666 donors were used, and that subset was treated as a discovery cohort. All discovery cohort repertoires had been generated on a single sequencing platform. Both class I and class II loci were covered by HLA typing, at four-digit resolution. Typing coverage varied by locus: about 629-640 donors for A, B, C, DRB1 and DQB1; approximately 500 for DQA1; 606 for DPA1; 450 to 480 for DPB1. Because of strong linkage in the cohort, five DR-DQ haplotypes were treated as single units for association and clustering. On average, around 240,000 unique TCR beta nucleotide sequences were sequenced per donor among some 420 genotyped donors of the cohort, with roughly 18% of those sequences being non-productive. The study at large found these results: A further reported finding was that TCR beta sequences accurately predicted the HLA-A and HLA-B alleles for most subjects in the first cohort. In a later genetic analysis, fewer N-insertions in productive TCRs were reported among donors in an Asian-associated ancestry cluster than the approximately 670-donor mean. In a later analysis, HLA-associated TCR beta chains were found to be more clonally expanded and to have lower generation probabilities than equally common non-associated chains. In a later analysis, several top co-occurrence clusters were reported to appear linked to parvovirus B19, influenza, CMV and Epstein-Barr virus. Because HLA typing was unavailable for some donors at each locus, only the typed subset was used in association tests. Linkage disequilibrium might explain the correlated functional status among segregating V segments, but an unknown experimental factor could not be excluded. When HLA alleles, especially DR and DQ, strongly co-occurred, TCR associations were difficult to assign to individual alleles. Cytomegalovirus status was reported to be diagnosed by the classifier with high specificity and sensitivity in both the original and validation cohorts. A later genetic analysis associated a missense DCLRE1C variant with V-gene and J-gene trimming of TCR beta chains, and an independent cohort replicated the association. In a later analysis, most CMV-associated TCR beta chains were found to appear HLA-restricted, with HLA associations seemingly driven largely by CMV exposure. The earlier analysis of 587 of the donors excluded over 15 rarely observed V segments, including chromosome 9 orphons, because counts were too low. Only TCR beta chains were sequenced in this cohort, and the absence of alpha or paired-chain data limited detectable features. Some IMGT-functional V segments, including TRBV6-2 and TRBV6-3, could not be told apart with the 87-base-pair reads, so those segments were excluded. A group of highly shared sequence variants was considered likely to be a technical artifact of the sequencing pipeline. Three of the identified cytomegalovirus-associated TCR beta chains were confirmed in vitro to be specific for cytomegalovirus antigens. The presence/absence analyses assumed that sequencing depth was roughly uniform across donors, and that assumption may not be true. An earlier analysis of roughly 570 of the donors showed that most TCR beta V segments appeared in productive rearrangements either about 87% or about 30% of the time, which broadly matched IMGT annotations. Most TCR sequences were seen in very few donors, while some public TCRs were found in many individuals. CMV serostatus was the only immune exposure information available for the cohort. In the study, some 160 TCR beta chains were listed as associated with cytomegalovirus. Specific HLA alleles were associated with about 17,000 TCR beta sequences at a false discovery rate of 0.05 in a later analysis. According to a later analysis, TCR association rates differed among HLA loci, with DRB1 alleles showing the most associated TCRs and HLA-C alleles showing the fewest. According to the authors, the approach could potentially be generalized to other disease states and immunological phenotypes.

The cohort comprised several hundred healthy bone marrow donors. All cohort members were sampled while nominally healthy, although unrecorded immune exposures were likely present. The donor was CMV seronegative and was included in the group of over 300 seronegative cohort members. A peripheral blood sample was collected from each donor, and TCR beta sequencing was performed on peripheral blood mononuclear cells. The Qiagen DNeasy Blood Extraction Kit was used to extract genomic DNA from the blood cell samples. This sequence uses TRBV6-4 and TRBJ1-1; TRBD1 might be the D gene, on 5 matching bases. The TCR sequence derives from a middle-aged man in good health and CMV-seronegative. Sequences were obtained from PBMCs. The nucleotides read TGTGCCAGCAGTGAGCAGGGTGGGACTGAAGCTTTCTTT. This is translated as CASSEQGGTEAFF.